This TCR beta chain was identified during a study of glioma-infiltrating T cells. General study points: Gliomas, especially low-grade, showed above-expected tissue-blood divergence; non-neoplastic patients showed below.

This clonotype was seen only a few times. Its target is unknown. The V and J ends lost 4 bases and 4 bases respectively, with 16 bases between them. The CDR3 has 15 amino acids. Germline values: CDR1 SGHRS, CDR2 YFSETQ. The iRepertoire nested amplicon-rescue multiplex PCR amplified TCR alpha and beta CDR3s from RNA. For one-step reverse transcription and amplification, 100-400 ng of tissue mRNA or PBMC total RNA was used. TCRdb re-called the multiplex PCR reads with MiXCR, one entry per CDR3 protein. The data show some 120,000 distinct CDR3 sequences, about 23% seen once. The chain recombines TRBV5-1 with TRBJ2-3; the D gene could be TRBD1 or TRBD2 (7 bases each). The sequence came from a human donor with low-grade glioma or glioblastoma, undergoing nonglioma brain surgery, or in good health (not recorded which). The sequenced sample was glioma tissue, nonneoplastic brain tissue, or PBMCs (not recorded which). CDR3 region: CASSAGDSVADTQYF. Written as DNA, the CDR3 is TGCGCCAGCAGCGCGGGGGACAGCGTGGCAGATACGCAGTATTTT. Drawing the rest from reference TRBV5-1 and TRBJ2-3, the complete variable domain is KAGVTQTPRYLIKTRGQQVTLSCSPISGHRSVSWYQQTPGQGLQFLFEYFSETQRNKGNFPGRFSGRQFSNSRSEMNVSTLELGDSALYLCASSAGDSVADTQYFGPGTRLTVL.